Detailed here is one T cell receptor beta chain. This clonotype appeared many times. There is no known antigen for this receptor. One base away there is no much larger clone; base qualities are not given. This sample is part of a study of regulatory T cells in long-lasting Graves disease (dated by TCRdb to about 2021). Notes on the research overall: In the newly diagnosed Graves' disease group, patients had been taking antithyroid drugs for less than 3 months. The study was registered as a clinical trial and conducted in China. A total of around 33 samples were covered by TCR sequencing, comprising around 13 persistent and around 20 newly diagnosed Graves' disease patients. Peripheral blood TCR sequencing and RNA sequencing compared persistent Graves' disease patients with newly diagnosed Graves' disease patients.

Libraries were constructed by multiplex PCR. The data were produced on an Illumina HiSeq 4000. CDR3 regions were amplified by Arm-PCR with iRepertoire HTBI primers to construct TCR beta libraries. PCR products were gel purified before sequencing. Per the authors' processing: Across samples, roughly 60 TRBV and approximately 15 TRBJ segments were identified and used for gene usage analysis of CDR3 amino acid clonotypes. Filtered high-quality paired reads were merged into contigs using COPE and FqMerger. BLAST was used to align contigs to the IMGT TRBV, TRBD and TRBJ reference genes, and CDR3 was defined following IMGT. Any clonotype with a frequency above 0.1% was counted as a highly expanded clone. Shannon entropy was used to measure repertoire diversity, and the Gini coefficient was used to measure V-J evenness. Public clonotypes were defined as clonotypes shared by more than one individual. TCRdb's own reprocessing of the public reads used fastp at Q25 and MiXCR and kept productive beta chains. Every distinct CDR3 protein forms one entry, paired with its most common genes and DNA. TCRdb, not the original authors, processed these V and J calls. The sample table shows about 460,000 distinct CDR3 sequences, and 11% to 15% are seen once. Of the sample, 17% falls within the top ten clones.

The CDR3 runs 16 amino acids, cysteine and phenylalanine included. Just the 48-base CDR3 DNA is kept, in frame starting at base 1. The germline ends are 18 bases apart after V is trimmed by 0 bases and J by 8 bases. CDR1 SGHRS and CDR2 YFSETQ are derived from the germline V gene. What the work shows at the level of the full study, not this receptor alone: Compared with newly diagnosed patients, patients with persistent Graves' disease had lower TCR Shannon entropy and fewer highly expanded clones, which suggests clonal expansion. Sequencing and analysis were limited to the TCR beta chain. More public clonotypes were shared among persistent patients (about 2,800) than among newly diagnosed patients (roughly 960). Preferential use of TRBV28, TRBJ1-2 and TRBJ2-5 was observed in persistent disease, whereas TRBV20-1 and TRBJ2-1 were favored in newly diagnosed disease. Peripheral blood alone was examined, since thyroid tissue, which constituted the primary lesion, could not be accessed. The authors noted that the small sample size was a limitation that may lower accuracy.

The time point label on this specimen signifies: newly diagnosed GD, antithyroid drugs for less than 3 months. RNA was extracted from PBMCs in TRIzol for both TCR sequencing and RNA sequencing. The diagnosis of Graves' disease was made according to American Thyroid Association guidelines. Recruitment of patients was carried out at an endocrinology department in Xi'an, China. Each patient gave 7 to 9.5 milliliters of peripheral blood, collected in an EDTA anticoagulant tube. Ficoll Paque Plus density gradient separation was used to isolate PBMCs, and no further T cell sorting was done. RNA quality was checked with an Agilent 2100 Bioanalyzer and agarose gel, and concentration with a NanoDrop 2000. The same data also went into a second study, on T cells in Graves' hyperthyroidism and ophthalmopathy. The second study's authors report: Stable Graves' hyperthyroidism was defined as the absence of progression to ophthalmopathy over 18 months of follow-up. Hyperthyroidism patients were newly diagnosed, had a disease duration of under 2 months, and were aged 18 to 65 years. Exclusion was applied to patients with uncontrolled infections, other autoimmune diseases, pregnancy or lactation. Diagnoses were based on clinical symptoms, serum thyroxine and TRAb, thyroid ultrasound and orbital computed tomography. The TCR CDR3 was subjected to a first round of RT-PCR using the HTBI primer set and the Qiagen OneStep RT-PCR kit. Most expanded thyroid clonotypes (frequency above 0.001) were also detected in blood, suggesting blood repertoires may reflect thyroid immune responses. A 13 V-J signature model separated ophthalmopathy from stable hyperthyroidism, with around 91% sensitivity and roughly 84% specificity in cross-validation and 80%/75% in testing. During validation, the model predicted progression to ophthalmopathy a median of approximately six months ahead of onset, with approximately 71% sensitivity and almost 75% specificity. TCR V-J signatures able to tell the groups apart were searched for in a discovery cohort of 90 to 100 patients, of whom approximately 40 had Graves' ophthalmopathy and about 60 had stable Graves' hyperthyroidism. An independent validation cohort of 18 to 20 hyperthyroidism patients and 17 patients who later progressed to ophthalmopathy tested prospective prediction of ophthalmopathy. The approximately 100 discovery patients were randomly divided into training and test sets at a 7:3 ratio. Thyroid tissue and blood T-cell repertoires from six or seven Graves' hyperthyroidism patients were also compared in the study. After sampling, hyperthyroidism patients received methimazole starting at 30 mg daily, and ophthalmopathy patients received high-dose intravenous methylprednisolone. Libraries were constructed in a second round of multiplex PCR, after which size selection and purification were carried out. The libraries were sequenced on an Illumina HiSeq2000 using paired-end 100 bp reads. Raw data were processed with SOAPnuke, discarding reads with adapters, uncalled bases, mean Phred below 15, or no exact constant-primer or identifier match. COPE v1.2.5 was used to merge the high-quality paired reads, and each unique nucleotide sequence was defined as a clonotype. MiTCR v1.1 was used to align the clonotypes against IMGT TRBV, TRBD and TRBJ reference segments. The analysis was restricted to V-J combinations with a frequency above 0.0001, which together covered just over 99% of the repertoires. A TCS score was defined as the ratio of F50 (clonal expansion) to E x V (chaos), with BLOSUM62-based TCRdist applied between CDR3 peptides within each V-J. Welch's t-statistics and random forest reduced around 550 V-J features to 10 to 15, which were used in a naive Bayes classifier (R e1071). Sample size was not statistically predetermined, and blinding of investigators to group allocation was not performed. According to the paper, TCR Vbeta CDR3 sequencing was carried out on about 140 peripheral blood samples, which came from approximately 43 ophthalmopathy, 75 or so hyperthyroidism and around 17 progressor patients.

This specimen was peripheral blood mononuclear cells (PBMCs), taken at new diagnosis, from a patient treated with antithyroid drugs. The V gene is TRBV5-1 and the J gene is TRBJ2-1, with no confidently assigned D gene. The clonotype originates from a woman aged 45-60 years with Graves disease. Donor details come from another sample of the same person, matched by shared clones. Read as DNA, the sequence is TGCGCCAGCAGCTTGGGAGCCAACTCCCCTCTGGATGAGCAGTTCTTC. The encoded protein is CASSLGANSPLDEQFF.